This TCR beta chain was obtained from a study of HIV-infected patients and healthy controls. Findings and limits, study-wide: Healthy control repertoires had roughly threefold more distinct CDR3s than untreated HIV+ repertoires, and higher Shannon diversity.

cDNA was made from about 500 ng RNA using alpha and beta constant primers. Using multiplexing indices, alpha and beta chain libraries were generated apart by chain-specific third strand synthesis. The cDNA received a 5' RACE adapter containing a random hexamer plus an SP2 sequencing primer site. Each molecule carried a 12-nucleotide identifier made of two joined random hexamers added before amplification. TCRdb re-called the 5' RACE reads with MiXCR, one entry per CDR3 protein. This table has approximately 9,600 distinct CDR3 sequences, about 5.2% appearing once. Whole blood was used without fractionation, so all unsorted peripheral T cells were included. This clonotype is classed as medium-sized. The antigen is undetermined. The ends were cut back, 0 bases at V and 5 bases at J, with 13 bases in the middle. The CDR3 has 15 amino acids. Germline values: CDR1 SEHNR, CDR2 FQNEAQ (reference sequence).

The receptor comes from an adult with HIV infection. The specimen comprised blood, sampled before antiretroviral therapy. The rearrangement uses TRBV7-9 and TRBJ2-5; D possibly uses TRBD1 or TRBD2 (5 bases each). The CDR3 sequence: CASSLAVGESETQYF. The CDR3 DNA follows: TGTGCCAGCAGCTTAGCGGTAGGGGAGTCGGAGACCCAGTACTTC.